This note documents a single T cell receptor beta chain sequence. The CDR3 runs to 16 residues. V lost 0 bases, J lost 1 base, and 1 base stayed unmatched. The V gene's germline CDR1 is SGHNT and CDR2 YYREEE (reference sequence). In the source study's methods: Nucleated cell counts were estimated from reference gene primer amplification. Clones were sequenced by immunoSEQ multiplex PCR, and TCRdb holds only the in-frame ones, with some missing. V and J calls and clone size are given by that table; D and trimming were obtained from the DNA. The table lists over 200,000 clones, about 89% of them singletons. The sample is drawn from a study of blood T cell repertoires in COVID-19. Study context: Collection of acute and convalescent COVID-19 samples took place in the United States, Italy and Spain.

The origin of this receptor is a woman aged 50 to 65 with acute or convalescent COVID-19. The sequencing sample was made of peripheral blood. This sequence joins TRBV5-4 and TRBJ2-3; 11 bases line up with TRBD2. The CDR3 bases are TGTGCCAGCAGCTTGGAGGGACTAGCGGGCACAGATACGCAGTATTTT. Protein: CASSLEGLAGTDTQYF.